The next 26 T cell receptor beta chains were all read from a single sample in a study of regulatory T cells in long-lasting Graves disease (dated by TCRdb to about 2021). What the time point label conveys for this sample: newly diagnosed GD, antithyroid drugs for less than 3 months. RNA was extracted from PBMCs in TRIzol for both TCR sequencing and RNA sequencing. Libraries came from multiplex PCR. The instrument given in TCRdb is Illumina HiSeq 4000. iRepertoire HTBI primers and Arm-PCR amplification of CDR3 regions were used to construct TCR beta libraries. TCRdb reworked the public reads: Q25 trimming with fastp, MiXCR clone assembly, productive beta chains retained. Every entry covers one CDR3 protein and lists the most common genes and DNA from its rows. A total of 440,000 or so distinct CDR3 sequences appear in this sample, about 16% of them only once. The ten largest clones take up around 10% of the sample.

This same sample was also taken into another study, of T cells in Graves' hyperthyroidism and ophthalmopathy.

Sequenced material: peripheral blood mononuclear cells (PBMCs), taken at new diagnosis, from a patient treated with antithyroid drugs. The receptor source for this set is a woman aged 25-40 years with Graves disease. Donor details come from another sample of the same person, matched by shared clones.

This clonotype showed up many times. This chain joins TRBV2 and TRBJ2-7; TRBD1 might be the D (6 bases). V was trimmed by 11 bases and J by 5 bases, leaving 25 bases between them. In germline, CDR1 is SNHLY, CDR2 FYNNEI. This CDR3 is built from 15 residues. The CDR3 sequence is CAPRRGDSGVHEQYF. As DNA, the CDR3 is TGTGCCCCGAGGCGTGGGGATTCAGGGGTGCACGAGCAGTACTTC. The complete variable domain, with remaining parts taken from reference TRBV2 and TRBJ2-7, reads EPEVTQTPSHQVTQMGQEVILRCVPISNHLYFYWYRQILGQKVEFLVSFYNNEISEKSEIFDDQFSVERPDGSNFTLKIRSTKLEDSAMYFCAPRRGDSGVHEQYFGPGTRLTVT.

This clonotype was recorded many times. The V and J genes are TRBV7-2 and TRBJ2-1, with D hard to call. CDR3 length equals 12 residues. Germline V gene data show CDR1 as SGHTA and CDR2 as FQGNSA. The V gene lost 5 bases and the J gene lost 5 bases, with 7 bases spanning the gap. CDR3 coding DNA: TGTGCCAGCAGCCTCCAGAACAATGAGCAGTTCTTC. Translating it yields CASSLQNNEQFF.

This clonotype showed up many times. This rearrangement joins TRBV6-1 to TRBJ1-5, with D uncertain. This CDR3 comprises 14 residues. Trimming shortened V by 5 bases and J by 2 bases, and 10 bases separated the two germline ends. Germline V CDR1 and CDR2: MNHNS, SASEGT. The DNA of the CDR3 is TGTGCCAGCAGTAAAATATTTGGCAATCAGCCCCAGCATTTT. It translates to CASSKIFGNQPQHF.

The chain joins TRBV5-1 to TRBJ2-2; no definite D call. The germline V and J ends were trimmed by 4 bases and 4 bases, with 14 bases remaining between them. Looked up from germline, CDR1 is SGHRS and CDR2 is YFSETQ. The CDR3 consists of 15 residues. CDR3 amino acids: CASSLHYGSTGELFF. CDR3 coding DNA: TGCGCCAGCAGCCTTCATTACGGAAGCACCGGGGAGCTGTTTTTT.

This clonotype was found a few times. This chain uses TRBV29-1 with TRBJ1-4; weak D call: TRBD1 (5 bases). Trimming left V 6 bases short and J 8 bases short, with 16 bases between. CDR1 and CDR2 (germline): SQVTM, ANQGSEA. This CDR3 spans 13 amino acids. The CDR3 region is CSVRGGTREKLFF. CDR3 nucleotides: TGCAGCGTCCGGGGGGGGACTCGCGAAAAACTGTTTTTT. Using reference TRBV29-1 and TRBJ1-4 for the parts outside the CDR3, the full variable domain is SAVISQKPSRDICQRGTSLTIQCQVDSQVTMMFWYRQQPGQSLTLIATANQGSEATYESGFVIDKFPISRPNLTFSTLTVSNMSPEDSSIYLCSVRGGTREKLFFGSGTQLSVL.

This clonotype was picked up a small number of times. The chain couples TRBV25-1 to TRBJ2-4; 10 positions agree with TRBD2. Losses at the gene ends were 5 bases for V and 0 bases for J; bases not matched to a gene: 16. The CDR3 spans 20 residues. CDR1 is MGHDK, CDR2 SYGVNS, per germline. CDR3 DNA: TGTGCCAGCAGTTATTGGGCTAGCGGGAGTAAGAAGCTAGCCAAAAACATTCAGTACTTC. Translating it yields CASSYWASGSKKLAKNIQYF.

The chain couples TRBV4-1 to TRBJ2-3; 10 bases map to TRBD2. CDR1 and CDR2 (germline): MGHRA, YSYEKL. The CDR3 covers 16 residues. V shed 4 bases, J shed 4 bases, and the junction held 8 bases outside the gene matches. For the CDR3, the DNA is TGCGCCAGCAGCCGTACCCTAGCGGGAGCTTCAGATACGCAGTATTTT. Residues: CASSRTLAGASDTQYF.

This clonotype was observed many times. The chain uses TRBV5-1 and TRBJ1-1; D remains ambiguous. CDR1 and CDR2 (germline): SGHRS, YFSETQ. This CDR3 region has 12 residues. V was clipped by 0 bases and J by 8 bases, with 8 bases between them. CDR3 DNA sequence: TGCGCCAGCAGCTTGGCCGGGAGGGAAGCTTTCTTT. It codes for CASSLAGREAFF.

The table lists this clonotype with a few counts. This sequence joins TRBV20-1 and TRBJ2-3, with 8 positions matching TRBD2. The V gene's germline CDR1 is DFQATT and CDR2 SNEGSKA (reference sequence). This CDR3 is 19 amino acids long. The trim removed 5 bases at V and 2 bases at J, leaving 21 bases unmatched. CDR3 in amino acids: CSAPPPPLGVAGYTDTQYF. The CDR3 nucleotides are TGCAGTGCTCCCCCCCCCCCCCTTGGGGTAGCGGGGTACACAGATACGCAGTATTTT.

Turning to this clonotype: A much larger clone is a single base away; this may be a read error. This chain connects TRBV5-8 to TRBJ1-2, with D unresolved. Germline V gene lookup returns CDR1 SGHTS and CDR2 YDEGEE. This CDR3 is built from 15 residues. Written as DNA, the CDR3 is TGTGCCAGCAGCTTGTTGGTTGCCCAAATCTATGACTACACCTTC. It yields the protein CASSLLVAQIYDYTF.

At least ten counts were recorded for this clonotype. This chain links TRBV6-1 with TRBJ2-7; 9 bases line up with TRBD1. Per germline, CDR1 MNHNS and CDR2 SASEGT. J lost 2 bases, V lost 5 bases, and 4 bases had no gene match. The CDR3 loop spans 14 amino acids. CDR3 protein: CASSTRDRAYEQYF. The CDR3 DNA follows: TGTGCCAGCAGTACCCGGGACAGGGCCTACGAGCAGTACTTC.

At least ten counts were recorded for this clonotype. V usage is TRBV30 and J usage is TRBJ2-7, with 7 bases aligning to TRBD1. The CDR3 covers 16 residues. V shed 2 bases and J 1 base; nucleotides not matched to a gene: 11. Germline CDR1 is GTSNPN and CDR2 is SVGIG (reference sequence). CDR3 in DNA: TGTGCCTGGAGTATTCGGCGAGGGGGCGGTTCCTACGAGCAGTACTTC. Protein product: CAWSIRRGGGSYEQYF.

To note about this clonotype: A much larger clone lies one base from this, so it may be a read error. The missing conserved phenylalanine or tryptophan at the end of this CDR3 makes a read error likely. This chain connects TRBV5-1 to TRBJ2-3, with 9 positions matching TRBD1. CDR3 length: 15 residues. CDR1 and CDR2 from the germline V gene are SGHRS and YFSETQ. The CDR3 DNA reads TGTGCCAGCAGCCGAACAGGGGGCGAGGCAGATACGCAGTATCTT. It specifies CASSRTGGEADTQYL.

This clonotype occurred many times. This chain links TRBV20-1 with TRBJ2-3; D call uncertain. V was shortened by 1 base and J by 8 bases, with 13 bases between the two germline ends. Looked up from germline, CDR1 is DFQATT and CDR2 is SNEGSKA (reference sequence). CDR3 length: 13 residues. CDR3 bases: TGCAGTGCTAGAGTGGGTCGAGCCGGTACGCAGTATTTT. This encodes CSARVGRAGTQYF.

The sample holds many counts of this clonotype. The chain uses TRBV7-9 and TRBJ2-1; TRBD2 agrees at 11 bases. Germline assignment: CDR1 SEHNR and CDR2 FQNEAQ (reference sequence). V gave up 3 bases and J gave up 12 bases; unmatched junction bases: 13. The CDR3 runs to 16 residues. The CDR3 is CASSFETSGDGIWQFF. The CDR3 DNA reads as TGTGCCAGCAGCTTCGAGACTAGCGGGGACGGAATCTGGCAGTTCTTC.

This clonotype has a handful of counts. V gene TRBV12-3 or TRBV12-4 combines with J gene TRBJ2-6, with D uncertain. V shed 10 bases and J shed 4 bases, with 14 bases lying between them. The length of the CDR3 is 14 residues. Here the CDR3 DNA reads TGTGCCACCCAGTGGGGTCCCGGGGCCAACGTCCTGACTTTC. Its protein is CATQWGPGANVLTF.

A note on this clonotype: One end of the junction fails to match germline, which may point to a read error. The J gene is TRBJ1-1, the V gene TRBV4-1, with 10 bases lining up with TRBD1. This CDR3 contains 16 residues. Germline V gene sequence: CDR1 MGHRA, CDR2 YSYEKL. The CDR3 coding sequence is TGCGCCAGCAGCCGTACCGGGACAGGGGACAACACTGGAGCTTTCTTT. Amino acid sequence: CASSRTGTGDNTGAFF.

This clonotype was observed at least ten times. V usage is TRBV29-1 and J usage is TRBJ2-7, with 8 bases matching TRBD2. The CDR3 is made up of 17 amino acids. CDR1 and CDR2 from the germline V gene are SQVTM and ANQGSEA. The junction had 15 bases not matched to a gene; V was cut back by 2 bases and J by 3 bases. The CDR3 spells CSVELGRALKGDYEQYF. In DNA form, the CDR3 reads TGCAGCGTTGAACTCGGGAGGGCACTAAAAGGGGACTACGAGCAGTACTTC.

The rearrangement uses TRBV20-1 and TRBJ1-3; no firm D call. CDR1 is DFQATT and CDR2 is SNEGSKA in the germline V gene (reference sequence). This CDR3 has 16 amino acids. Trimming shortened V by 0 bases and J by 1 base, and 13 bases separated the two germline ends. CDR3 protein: CSARDGYFGSGNTIYF. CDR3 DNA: TGCAGTGCTAGAGATGGTTATTTTGGATCTGGAAACACCATATATTTT.

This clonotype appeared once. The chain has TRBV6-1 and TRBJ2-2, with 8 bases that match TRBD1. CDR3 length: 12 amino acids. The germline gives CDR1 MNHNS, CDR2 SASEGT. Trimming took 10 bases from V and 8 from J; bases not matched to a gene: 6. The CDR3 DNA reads TGTGCCACCGACAGGGGAAGGGGGGAGCTGTTTTTT. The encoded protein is CATDRGRGELFF.

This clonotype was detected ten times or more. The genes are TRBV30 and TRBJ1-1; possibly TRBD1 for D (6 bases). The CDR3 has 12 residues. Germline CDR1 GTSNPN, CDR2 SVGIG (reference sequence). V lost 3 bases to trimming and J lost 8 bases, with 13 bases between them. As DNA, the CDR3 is TGTGCCTGGAGGACCCCAGGGACAGAAGCTTTCTTT. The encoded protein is CAWRTPGTEAFF.

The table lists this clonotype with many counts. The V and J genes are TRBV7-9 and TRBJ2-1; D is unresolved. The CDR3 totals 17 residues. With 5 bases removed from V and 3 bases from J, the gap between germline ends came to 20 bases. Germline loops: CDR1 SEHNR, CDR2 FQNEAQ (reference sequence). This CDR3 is CASSRETPTGFYNEQFF. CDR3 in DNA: TGTGCCAGCAGCCGCGAGACCCCCACGGGCTTCTACAATGAGCAGTTCTTC.

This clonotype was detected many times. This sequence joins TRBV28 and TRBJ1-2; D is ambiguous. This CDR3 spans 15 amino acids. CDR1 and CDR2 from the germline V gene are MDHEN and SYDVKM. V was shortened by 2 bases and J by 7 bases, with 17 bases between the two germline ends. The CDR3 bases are TGTGCCAGCAGTTTAAAGGCCAGTTCTTTAAGTGGCTACACCTTC. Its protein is CASSLKASSLSGYTF.

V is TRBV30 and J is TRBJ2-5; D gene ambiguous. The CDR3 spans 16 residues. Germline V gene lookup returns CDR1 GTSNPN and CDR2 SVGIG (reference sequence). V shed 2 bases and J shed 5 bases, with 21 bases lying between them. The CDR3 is CAWSTPRTAPEETQYF. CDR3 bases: TGTGCCTGGAGTACTCCTCGGACCGCCCCGGAGGAGACCCAGTACTTC.

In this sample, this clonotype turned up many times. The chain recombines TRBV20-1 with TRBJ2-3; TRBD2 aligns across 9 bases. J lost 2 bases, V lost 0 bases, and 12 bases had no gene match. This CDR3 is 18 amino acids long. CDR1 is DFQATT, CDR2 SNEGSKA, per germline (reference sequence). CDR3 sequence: CSARDQRASGTPTDTQYF. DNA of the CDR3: TGCAGTGCTAGAGATCAGCGGGCTAGCGGGACCCCCACAGATACGCAGTATTTT.

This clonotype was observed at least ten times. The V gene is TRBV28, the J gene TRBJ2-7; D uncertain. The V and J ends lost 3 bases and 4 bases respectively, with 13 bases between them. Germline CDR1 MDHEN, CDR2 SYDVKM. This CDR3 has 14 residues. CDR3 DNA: TGTGCCAGCAGTTTGGCCCCTGGTGAGTACGAGCAGTACTTC. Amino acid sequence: CASSLAPGEYEQYF.